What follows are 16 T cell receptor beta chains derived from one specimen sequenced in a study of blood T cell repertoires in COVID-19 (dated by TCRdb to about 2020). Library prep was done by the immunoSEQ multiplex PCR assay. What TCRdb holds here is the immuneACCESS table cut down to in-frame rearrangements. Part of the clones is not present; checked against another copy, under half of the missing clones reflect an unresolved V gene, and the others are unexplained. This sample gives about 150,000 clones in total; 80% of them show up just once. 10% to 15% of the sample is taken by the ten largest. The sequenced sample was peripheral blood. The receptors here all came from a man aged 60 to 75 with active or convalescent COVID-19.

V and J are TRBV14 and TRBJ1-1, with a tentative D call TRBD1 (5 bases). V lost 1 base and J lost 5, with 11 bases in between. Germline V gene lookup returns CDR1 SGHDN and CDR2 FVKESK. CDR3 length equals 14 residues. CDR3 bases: TGTGCCAGCAGCCAAGGACAGTATGGGACTGAAGCTTTCTTT. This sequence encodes CASSQGQYGTEAFF.

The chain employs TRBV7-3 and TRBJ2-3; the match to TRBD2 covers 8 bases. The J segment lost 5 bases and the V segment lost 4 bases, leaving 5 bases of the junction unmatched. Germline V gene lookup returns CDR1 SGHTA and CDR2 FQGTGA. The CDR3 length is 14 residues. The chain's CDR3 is CASSSGLVGDTQYF. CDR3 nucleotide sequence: TGTGCCAGCAGCTCGGGACTAGTTGGAGATACGCAGTATTTT.

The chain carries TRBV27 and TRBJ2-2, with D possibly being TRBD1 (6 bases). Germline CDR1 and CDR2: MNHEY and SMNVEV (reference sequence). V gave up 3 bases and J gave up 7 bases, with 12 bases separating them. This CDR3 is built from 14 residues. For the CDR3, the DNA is TGTGCCAGCAGTTTCCTGGGGGCGGTCGGGGAGCTGTTTTTT. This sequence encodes CASSFLGAVGELFF.

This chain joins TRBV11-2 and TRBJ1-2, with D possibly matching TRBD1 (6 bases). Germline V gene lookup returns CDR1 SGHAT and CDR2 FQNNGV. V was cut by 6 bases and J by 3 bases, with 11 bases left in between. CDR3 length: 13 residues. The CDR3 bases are TGTGCCAGCAGTCCAGGGGCTTACTATGGCTACACCTTC. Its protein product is CASSPGAYYGYTF. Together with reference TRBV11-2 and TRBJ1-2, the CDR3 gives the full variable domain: EAGVAQSPRYKIIEKRQSVAFWCNPISGHATLYWYQQILGQGPKLLIQFQNNGVVDDSQLPKDRFSAERLKGVDSTLKIQPAKLEDSAVYLCASSPGAYYGYTFGSGTRLTVV.

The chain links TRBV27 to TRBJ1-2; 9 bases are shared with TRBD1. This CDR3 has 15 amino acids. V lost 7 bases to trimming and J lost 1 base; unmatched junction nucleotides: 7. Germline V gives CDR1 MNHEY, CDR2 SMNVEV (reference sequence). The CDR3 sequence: CASKYTGQGNYGYTF. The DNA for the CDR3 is TGTGCCAGCAAATATACGGGACAGGGTAACTATGGCTACACCTTC.

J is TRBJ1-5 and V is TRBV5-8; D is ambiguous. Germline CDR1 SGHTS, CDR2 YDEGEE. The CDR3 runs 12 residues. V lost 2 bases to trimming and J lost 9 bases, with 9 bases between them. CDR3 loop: CASSFFQRPQHF. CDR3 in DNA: TGTGCCAGCAGCTTTTTCCAGCGGCCCCAGCATTTT.

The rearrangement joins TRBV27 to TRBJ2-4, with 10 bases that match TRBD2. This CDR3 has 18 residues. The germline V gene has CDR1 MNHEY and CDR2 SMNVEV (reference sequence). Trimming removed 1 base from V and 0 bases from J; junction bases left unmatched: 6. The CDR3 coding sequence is TGTGCCAGCAGTTTATTTCCCCTAGCGGGAGTAGCCAAAAACATTCAGTACTTC. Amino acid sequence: CASSLFPLAGVAKNIQYF.

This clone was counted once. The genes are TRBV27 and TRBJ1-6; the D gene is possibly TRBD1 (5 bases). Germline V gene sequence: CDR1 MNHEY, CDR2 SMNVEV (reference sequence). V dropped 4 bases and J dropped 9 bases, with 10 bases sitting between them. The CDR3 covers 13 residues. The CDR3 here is CASSSPGLSPLHF. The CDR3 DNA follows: TGTGCCAGCAGTTCACCAGGGCTTTCACCCCTCCACTTT.

CDR3 sequence reads: CASSKPGLYTGELFF. The CDR3 DNA sequence: TGTGCCAGCAGTAAGCCGGGACTCTACACCGGGGAGCTGTTTTTT. The rearrangement joins TRBV11-1 to TRBJ2-2; D is possibly TRBD2 (6 bases). The CDR3 extends over 15 amino acids. The V gene lost 6 bases and the J gene lost 3 bases, with 14 bases spanning the gap. The germline V gene has CDR1 SGHAT and CDR2 FQDESV (reference sequence). Variable domain in full (rest from reference TRBV11-1 and TRBJ2-2): EAEVAQSPRYKITEKSQAVAFWCDPISGHATLYWYRQILGQGPELLVQFQDESVVDDSQLPKDRFSAERLKGVDSTLKIQPAELGDSAMYLCASSKPGLYTGELFFGEGSRLTVL.

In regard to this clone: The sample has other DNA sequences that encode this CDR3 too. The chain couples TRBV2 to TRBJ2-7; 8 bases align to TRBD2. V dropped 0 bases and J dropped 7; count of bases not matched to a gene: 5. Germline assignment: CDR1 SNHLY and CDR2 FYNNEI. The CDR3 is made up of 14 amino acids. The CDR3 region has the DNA TGTGCCAGCAGTGAAGCCGGGGGGGGTCGGGAGCAGTACTTC. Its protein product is CASSEAGGGREQYF.

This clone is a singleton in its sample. CDR3 sequence reads: CASSGQGGSMNTEAFF. The CDR3 DNA sequence: TGTGCCAGCAGCGGACAGGGGGGGAGTATGAACACTGAAGCTTTCTTT. The rearrangement uses TRBV2 and TRBJ1-1; 10 bases are a match to TRBD1. This CDR3 is built from 16 residues. Germline values: CDR1 SNHLY, CDR2 FYNNEI. The trim removed 6 bases at V and 0 bases at J, leaving 7 bases unmatched.

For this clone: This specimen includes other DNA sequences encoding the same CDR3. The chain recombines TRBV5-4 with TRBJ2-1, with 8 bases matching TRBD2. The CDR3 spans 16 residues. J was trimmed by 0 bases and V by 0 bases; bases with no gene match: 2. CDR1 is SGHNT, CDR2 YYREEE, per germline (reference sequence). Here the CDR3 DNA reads TGTGCCAGCAGCTTGGCGAGCGGGAGCTCCTACAATGAGCAGTTCTTC. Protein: CASSLASGSSYNEQFF.

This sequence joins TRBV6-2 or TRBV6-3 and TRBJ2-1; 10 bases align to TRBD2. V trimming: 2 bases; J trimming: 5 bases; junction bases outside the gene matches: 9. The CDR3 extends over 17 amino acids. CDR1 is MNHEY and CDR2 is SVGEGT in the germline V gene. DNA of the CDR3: TGTGCCAGCAGTTACCCCCAGACTAGCGGGCTAGACAATGAGCAGTTCTTC. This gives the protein CASSYPQTSGLDNEQFF.

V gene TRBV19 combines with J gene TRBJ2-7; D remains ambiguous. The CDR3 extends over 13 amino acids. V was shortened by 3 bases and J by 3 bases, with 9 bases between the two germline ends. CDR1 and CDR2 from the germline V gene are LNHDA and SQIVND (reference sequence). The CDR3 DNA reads TGTGCCAGTAGTATGGGCGCGCTCTACGAGCAGTACTTC. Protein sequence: CASSMGALYEQYF.

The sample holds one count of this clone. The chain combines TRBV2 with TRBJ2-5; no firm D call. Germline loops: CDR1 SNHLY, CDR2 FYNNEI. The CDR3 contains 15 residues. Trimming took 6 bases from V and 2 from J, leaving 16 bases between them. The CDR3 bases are TGTGCCAGCAGCGCCTTCCCACAGAGTCAAGAGACCCAGTACTTC. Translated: CASSAFPQSQETQYF.

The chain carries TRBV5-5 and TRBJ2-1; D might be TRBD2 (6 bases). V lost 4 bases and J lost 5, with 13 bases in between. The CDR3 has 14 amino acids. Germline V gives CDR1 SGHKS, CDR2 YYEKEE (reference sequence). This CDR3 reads CASSAGLLNNEQFF. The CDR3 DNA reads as TGTGCCAGCAGCGCGGGACTTCTAAACAATGAGCAGTTCTTC.